This passage covers 30 T cell receptor beta chains from one sample sequenced in a study of CXCR3-negative and CXCR3-positive naive CD8 T cells. These receptors have no known antigen. Carrying UMI labels, the TRB cDNA libraries were prepared through 5' RACE. Each CDR3 protein gets one entry in TCRdb, which reprocessed the 5' RACE reads and gives no DNA. This table lists about 130,000 distinct CDR3 sequences. Points from the study as a whole: A higher hydrophobicity marked the TRB CDR3s of CXCR3-positive naive cells versus CXCR3-negative naive cells.

The specimen sequenced was naive CXCR3+ CD8+ T cells from blood. The subset here: CD45RO-CCR7+CD27+CD95- naive CD8+ T cells expressing CXCR3 (TNR3+). The source of these receptors is a human donor in good health. Some clones in this sample may be carry-over from other donors' samples.

V is TRBV11-2 and J is TRBJ1-2; TCRdb proposes TRBD1, but this gene call is untestable without DNA. The CDR3 is made up of 18 amino acids. CDR1 is SGHAT, CDR2 FQNNGV, per germline. CDR3: CASSFIGDRDSPFYGYTF.

The chain links TRBV7-6 to TRBJ1-2; TCRdb returns TRBD1, unconfirmable since there is no DNA. Germline CDR1 and CDR2: SGHVS and FNYEAQ. The CDR3 covers 16 residues. CDR3 region: CASSPGQVSSNYGYTF.

The CDR3 is CASSKTGQGIRQPQHF. The chain is built from TRBV21-1 and TRBJ1-5; TCRdb lists TRBD1, though no DNA is available to test this call. TRBV21-1 counts as a pseudogene. The length of the CDR3 is 16 residues.

The CDR3 reads CASSPFRDLGIYNSPLHF. The J gene is TRBJ1-6, the V gene TRBV3-1. The CDR3 runs to 18 residues. Germline V CDR1 and CDR2: LGHDT, YNNKEL (reference sequence). The whole variable domain, remainder taken from reference TRBV3-1 and TRBJ1-6, is DTAVSQTPKYLVTQMGNDKSIKCEQNLGHDTMYWYKQDSKKFLKIMFSYNNKELIINETVPNRFSPKSPDKAHLNLHINSLELGDSAVYFCASSPFRDLGIYNSPLHFGNGTRLTVT.

The chain carries TRBV29-1 and TRBJ1-2. Germline V lookup: CDR1 SQVTM, CDR2 ANQGSEA. The CDR3 length is 12 residues. The CDR3 protein is CSVADSGNGYTF.

J is TRBJ2-1 and V is TRBV6-2 or TRBV6-3; TCRdb picks TRBD2, but there is no DNA to check that call. The CDR3 length is 17 residues. Per germline, CDR1 MNHEY and CDR2 SVGEGT. CDR3 sequence reads: CASSYGGAVGAYNEQFF.

The chain is built from TRBV9 and TRBJ1-5; TCRdb outputs TRBD1, but without DNA this stays unchecked. Germline V gene lookup returns CDR1 SGDLS and CDR2 YYNGEE. The CDR3 extends over 14 amino acids. The CDR3 spells CASSAGEYNQPQHF. Looking up the rest from reference TRBV9 and TRBJ1-5 gives the full variable domain: DSGVTQTPKHLITATGQRVTLRCSPRSGDLSVYWYQQSLDQGLQFLIQYYNGEERAKGNILERFSAQQFPDLHSELNLSSLELGDSALYFCASSAGEYNQPQHFGDGTRLSIL.

The CDR3 is CASTGISYEQYF. V gene TRBV19 combines with J gene TRBJ2-7. This CDR3 is built from 12 residues. The germline V gene encodes CDR1 LNHDA and CDR2 SQIVND (reference sequence).

The CDR3 here is CASSSLEGSYEQYF. The rearrangement joins TRBV28 to TRBJ2-7. This CDR3 is built from 14 residues. Germline V gene lookup returns CDR1 MDHEN and CDR2 SYDVKM.

The V gene is TRBV5-1, the J gene TRBJ2-7; TCRdb selects TRBD2, and the lack of DNA leaves this call unchecked. The CDR3 is made up of 15 amino acids. Germline-derived CDR1 and CDR2 are SGHRS and YFSETQ. CDR3 residues: CASSNGLAGRYEQYF.

This chain connects TRBV21-1 to TRBJ1-5. TRBV21-1 represents a pseudogene. The CDR3 sequence is 13 residues long. The CDR3 sequence: CASSNPGEGPQHF.

This chain links TRBV12-3 or TRBV12-4 with TRBJ1-5; TCRdb selects TRBD1, and the lack of DNA leaves this call unchecked. The length of the CDR3 is 13 residues. CDR3 sequence reads: CASSRGFGQPQHF.

The rearrangement links TRBV24-1 to TRBJ2-2. Per the germline V gene, CDR1 is KGHDR and CDR2 is SFDVKD. The CDR3 sequence is 15 residues long. CDR3 residues: CATSVSVANTGELFF.

The chain carries TRBV4-1 and TRBJ2-7; without DNA, the TCRdb call of TRBD2 cannot be checked. CDR3 length: 15 amino acids. Germline values: CDR1 MGHRA, CDR2 YSYEKL. CDR3: CASSRTSGAAYEQYF.

The chain is built from TRBV4-1 and TRBJ2-1; checking the TCRdb D call of TRBD1 is not possible without DNA. CDR3 length: 17 residues. Germline V gene lookup returns CDR1 MGHRA and CDR2 YSYEKL. CDR3 in amino acids: CASSQEQDRAPGNEQFF.

The J gene is TRBJ1-5, the V gene TRBV27; absent DNA, TCRdb's TRBD1 call cannot be checked. This CDR3 spans 15 amino acids. CDR1 and CDR2 from the germline V gene are MNHEY and SMNVEV (reference sequence). This CDR3 reads CASRNQLGPNQPQHF.

The chain uses TRBV29-1 and TRBJ2-3. The CDR3 has 14 residues. CDR1 and CDR2 from the germline V gene are SQVTM and ANQGSEA. CDR3 sequence: CSVEWEHSTDTQYF.

This sequence joins TRBV28 and TRBJ2-2; the D call of TRBD1 rests on TCRdb alone, since no DNA is present to check it. The CDR3 is made up of 18 amino acids. The germline V gene encodes CDR1 MDHEN and CDR2 SYDVKM. This CDR3 reads CASSARGTGGMDTGELFF. The full variable domain, rest sourced from reference TRBV28 and TRBJ2-2, is DVKVTQSSRYLVKRTGEKVFLECVQDMDHENMFWYRQDPGLGLRLIYFSYDVKMKEKGDIPEGYSVSREKKERFSLILESASTNQTSMYLCASSARGTGGMDTGELFFGEGSRLTVL.

The gene calls are TRBV29-1 and TRBJ2-5; as DNA is missing, the TRBD2 call by TCRdb cannot be tested. CDR1 and CDR2 (germline): SQVTM, ANQGSEA. CDR3 length equals 12 residues. The CDR3 loop is CSVPGPGETQYF.

The chain couples TRBV15 to TRBJ2-7; the TCRdb call, TRBD1, lacks DNA for checking. The CDR3 contains 14 residues. In germline, CDR1 is LNHNV, CDR2 YYDKDF (reference sequence). CDR3 sequence: CATSRDRGYHEQYF.

This CDR3 reads CSGRSGTSGYNEQFF. This chain links TRBV29-1 with TRBJ2-1; TCRdb reports TRBD2, a call that lacks DNA to check it against. The CDR3 sequence is 15 residues long. CDR1 SQVTM and CDR2 ANQGSEA come from the germline V gene.

The V gene is TRBV7-7, the J gene TRBJ2-1; the TRBD1 assignment by TCRdb is unverifiable without DNA. Germline CDR1 is SSHAT and CDR2 is FNYEAQ (reference sequence). CDR3 length: 13 residues. The CDR3 loop reads CASSYQGQSEQFF. Together with reference TRBV7-7 and TRBJ2-1, the CDR3 gives the full variable domain: GAGVSQSPRYKVTKRGQDVTLRCDPISSHATLYWYQQALGQGPEFLTYFNYEAQPDKSGLPSDRFSAERPEGSISTLTIQRTEQRDSAMYRCASSYQGQSEQFFGPGTRLTVL.

V is TRBV29-1 and J is TRBJ1-1. The germline V gene encodes CDR1 SQVTM and CDR2 ANQGSEA. The CDR3 is 13 amino acids. This chain's CDR3 is CSVTEIMNTEAFF.

This chain's CDR3 is CASSELAGGLNEQFF. The rearrangement joins TRBV7-9 to TRBJ2-1; the TRBD2 assignment by TCRdb is unverifiable without DNA. CDR3 length: 15 residues. Germline CDR1 and CDR2: SEHNR and FQNEAQ (reference sequence).

The V gene is TRBV4-3, the J gene TRBJ1-3. Germline CDR1 is LGHNA and CDR2 is YSLEER. This CDR3 is built from 15 residues. CDR3 sequence: CASSQDLTSGNTIYF.

The chain employs TRBV12-3 or TRBV12-4 and TRBJ2-7; TCRdb's assignment of TRBD2 cannot be checked, as there is no DNA. This CDR3 spans 13 amino acids. The CDR3 loop reads CASSRFREGEQYF.

V usage is TRBV7-9 and J usage is TRBJ2-1; absent DNA, TCRdb's TRBD2 call cannot be checked. The length of the CDR3 is 11 residues. Per germline, CDR1 SEHNR and CDR2 FQNEAQ (reference sequence). The CDR3 reads CASREGNEQFF.

The chain couples TRBV12-3 or TRBV12-4 to TRBJ2-7; TCRdb reports TRBD1, a call that lacks DNA to check it against. The CDR3 is 15 amino acids. The chain's CDR3 is CASSLVGIGVYEQYF.

V usage is TRBV28 and J usage is TRBJ2-4. Germline V gene data show CDR1 as MDHEN and CDR2 as SYDVKM. The CDR3 spans 15 residues. The CDR3 spells CASSFFGVAKNIQYF.

This chain links TRBV4-1 with TRBJ1-3. Germline values: CDR1 MGHRA, CDR2 YSYEKL. This CDR3 is built from 15 residues. The CDR3: CASSQDDQTGNTIYF.